Sequencing of this T cell receptor (beta chain) was carried out in a study of T cell changes during pregnancy in multiple sclerosis (dated by TCRdb to about 2019). For context, the study as a whole: Changes in the T cell repertoire over the course of pregnancy were examined in this study in women with multiple sclerosis.

The library was generated by the immunoSEQ multiplex PCR assay. The source is immuneACCESS, and TCRdb retained only in-frame sequences with V and J called. Part of the clones is not carried over; for the studies checked, unresolved V genes explain less than half of this, and the remainder is unexplained. The sample table holds about 83,000 clones, of which about 95% were seen once. The ten largest clones add up to approximately 1% of the sample. A remark on this clone: The target of this receptor is not known. Nothing much larger sits one base from this clone, and base qualities are not available.

The germline ends are 9 bases apart after V is trimmed by 0 bases and J by 1 base. Counted from cysteine to phenylalanine, this CDR3 has 15 amino acids. The read is trimmed to its CDR3 DNA, 45 bases read in frame from base 1. Reading the germline V gene (reference sequence) gives CDR1 MNHEY and CDR2 SMNVEV. The source of this sequence is a female donor with multiple sclerosis, enrolled in a pregnancy study. Recombination joined TRBV27 with TRBJ1-1; a tentative D match to TRBD1 spans 5 bases. The specimen comprised peripheral blood, sampled in the second trimester of pregnancy. The sequence in DNA is TGTGCCAGCAGTTTATCAGCGGGGGGGAACACTGAAGCTTTCTTT. Its product reads: CASSLSAGGNTEAFF.